Listed here are 29 T cell receptor beta chains from one sample, sequenced in a study of PD-1 blockade in classical Hodgkin lymphoma. Exposure to brentuximab vedotin varied, and each patient had relapsed following autologous stem cell transplantation. Here immunoSEQ multiplex PCR was the method, and the copy in TCRdb shows in-frame clones only, minus some. The data hold about 97,000 clones, with around 89% observed a single time. This material consisted of peripheral blood mononuclear cells (PBMCs), taken before the second cycle of nivolumab. The receptors here all came from a human donor with classical Hodgkin lymphoma.

This sequence joins TRBV7-2 and TRBJ2-7, with 10 positions matching TRBD2. V lost 3 bases to trimming and J lost 5 bases; unmatched junction nucleotides: 10. This CDR3 contains 16 residues. CDR1 is SGHTA and CDR2 is FQGNSA in the germline V gene. The CDR3 here is CASSFSGGTPDHEQYF. The CDR3 DNA sequence: TGTGCCAGCAGCTTTAGCGGGGGGACACCTGACCACGAGCAGTACTTC.

This sequence joins TRBV13 and TRBJ1-1; D is unresolved. V lost 2 bases to trimming and J lost 0 bases, with 19 bases between them. The germline gives CDR1 PRHDT, CDR2 FYEKMQ (reference sequence). The CDR3 has 18 residues. CDR3 loop: CASSLRPAETVVNTEAFF. In nucleotides, the CDR3 is TGTGCCAGCAGCTTAAGGCCCGCCGAAACCGTGGTGAACACTGAAGCTTTCTTT.

The chain carries TRBV6-6 and TRBJ1-1; 7 positions match TRBD1. Germline CDR1 MNHNY, CDR2 SVGAGI (reference sequence). The CDR3 is 14 residues long. With V trimmed by 4 bases and J by 4 bases, 6 bases remained unmatched. In DNA, the CDR3 is TGTGCCAGCAGTTTACAGGGGTTAGGCACTGAAGCTTTCTTT. It specifies CASSLQGLGTEAFF.

This sequence joins TRBV7-9 and TRBJ2-1, with 7 nucleotides matching TRBD2. The trim removed 3 bases at V and 10 bases at J, leaving 9 bases unmatched. The CDR3 is made up of 14 amino acids. Germline V gene sequence: CDR1 SEHNR, CDR2 FQNEAQ (reference sequence). The CDR3 DNA follows: TGTGCCAGCAGCTTCGGTGGCGCGGGGGTCGAGCAGTTCTTC. Translated, it gives CASSFGGAGVEQFF.

The chain carries TRBV29-1 and TRBJ2-7; 8 positions agree with TRBD1. Germline CDR1 is SQVTM and CDR2 is ANQGSEA. V lost 7 bases to trimming and J lost 5 bases; unmatched junction nucleotides: 7. This CDR3 is built from 12 residues. CDR3 residues: CSAKTGADEQYF. The CDR3 nucleotides read TGCAGCGCCAAGACAGGGGCGGACGAGCAGTACTTC.

The chain couples TRBV5-1 to TRBJ2-3; a weak D match, TRBD2 (6 bases). Trimming took off 3 bases at V and 4 bases at J, with 12 bases between the two ends. Germline assignment: CDR1 SGHRS and CDR2 YFSETQ. This CDR3 region has 14 residues. The CDR3 here is CASSSGLLPDTQYF. The CDR3 nucleotides read TGCGCCAGCAGCTCGGGACTCCTGCCAGATACGCAGTATTTT.

V is TRBV19 and J is TRBJ2-7; 8 nucleotides agree with TRBD2. After removal of 4 bases from V and 2 bases from J, the junction contained 7 bases not matched to a gene. Germline V CDR1 and CDR2: LNHDA, SQIVND (reference sequence). The CDR3 has 15 amino acids. The CDR3: CASSNQRGLTYEQYF. The CDR3 region has the DNA TGTGCCAGTAGTAATCAGCGGGGGTTGACCTACGAGCAGTACTTC.

This clone was seen just once. This chain connects TRBV6-5 to TRBJ1-6, with a possible D match to TRBD1 (6 bases). Germline V gene data show CDR1 as MNHEY and CDR2 as SVGAGI. CDR3 length: 15 amino acids. V shed 7 bases and J shed 7 bases, with 17 bases lying between them. The CDR3 reads CASTPFWGANSPLHF. In DNA, the CDR3 is TGTGCCAGCACCCCCTTCTGGGGGGCGAATTCACCCCTCCACTTT.

The chain combines TRBV6-5 with TRBJ1-4, with D perhaps TRBD1 (5 bases). CDR1 is MNHEY, CDR2 SVGAGI, per germline. The CDR3 length is 14 residues. The germline V and J ends were trimmed by 4 bases and 5 bases, with 11 bases remaining between them. The CDR3 nucleotides read TGTGCCAGCAGTTTGACAGCCCCAAATGAAAAACTGTTTTTT. Residues: CASSLTAPNEKLFF.

This chain links TRBV7-2 with TRBJ2-7, with TRBD2 matching 14 bases. V lost 3 bases, J lost 7 bases, and 5 bases stayed unmatched. The CDR3 runs 15 residues. Germline V lookup: CDR1 SGHTA, CDR2 FQGNSA. The CDR3 sequence is CASSLKGLAGVEQYF. DNA for the CDR3: TGTGCCAGCAGCTTGAAGGGACTAGCGGGGGTAGAGCAGTACTTC.

The chain has TRBV15 and TRBJ1-2, with D possibly matching TRBD1 (6 bases). Germline CDR1 reads LNHNV; CDR2 reads YYDKDF (reference sequence). Trimming pared 2 bases from V and 3 bases from J, leaving 13 bases between. There are 15 residues in the CDR3. Here the CDR3 reads CATSRPGVLDYGYTF. The CDR3, as DNA: TGTGCCACCAGCAGACCAGGGGTTTTAGACTATGGCTACACCTTC.

V is TRBV18 and J is TRBJ2-5; no reliable D call. The V gene's germline CDR1 is KGHSH and CDR2 LQKENI. This CDR3 has 14 amino acids. The V end lost 6 bases, the J end lost 3 bases, and 14 bases lay between the germline ends. This CDR3 is CASSTWRGEETQYF. As DNA, the CDR3 is TGTGCCAGCTCCACCTGGCGCGGTGAAGAGACCCAGTACTTC. Drawing the rest from reference TRBV18 and TRBJ2-5, the complete variable domain is NAGVMQNPRHLVRRRGQEARLRCSPMKGHSHVYWYRQLPEEGLKFMVYLQKENIIDESGMPKERFSAEFPKEGPSILRIQQVVRGDSAAYFCASSTWRGEETQYFGPGTRLLVL.

In DNA, the CDR3 is TGTGCCAGCAGCTTAGCACGAACACGACTAAAAGATACGCAGTATTTT. It is translated as CASSLARTRLKDTQYF. The chain is built from TRBV7-8 and TRBJ2-3, with a weak D call TRBD2 (5 bases). CDR1 SGHVS and CDR2 FQNEAQ come from the germline V gene. CDR3 length: 16 residues. Trimming left V 0 bases short and J 5 bases short, with 15 bases between.

The V call is TRBV6-5, the J call TRBJ1-1, with 8 bases identical to TRBD1. The CDR3 is 14 amino acids. The junction had 3 bases not matched to a gene; V was cut back by 5 bases and J by 1 base. The germline V gene has CDR1 MNHEY and CDR2 SVGAGI. The CDR3 is CASSRTGPNTEAFF. CDR3 DNA sequence: TGTGCCAGCAGTAGGACAGGGCCGAACACTGAAGCTTTCTTT.

The rearrangement joins TRBV7-2 to TRBJ2-7; TRBD1 or TRBD2 may be the D gene (5 bases each). The germline CDR1 and CDR2 sequences are SGHTA and FQGNSA. This CDR3 is 15 amino acids long. The V end was cut by 4 bases, the J end by 2 bases, with 15 bases between. Here the CDR3 DNA reads TGTGCCAGCAGCTCCAGGGACGAGAACCCCTACGAGCAGTACTTC. This codes for CASSSRDENPYEQYF.

This chain connects TRBV19 to TRBJ1-4, with TRBD1 as a possible D gene (5 bases). The V gene's germline CDR1 is LNHDA and CDR2 SQIVND (reference sequence). The ends were cut back, 5 bases at V and 6 bases at J, with 13 bases in the middle. There are 14 residues in the CDR3. The DNA of the CDR3 is TGTGCCAGTAGTTGGGGCAGGCGGGATGAAAAACTGTTTTTT. This gives the protein CASSWGRRDEKLFF.

A single count supports this clone. This CDR3 reads CARSNVKLLAGGLSAYNEQFF. The CDR3 DNA follows: TGCGCCAGAAGCAATGTAAAATTACTAGCGGGGGGGCTGTCGGCCTACAATGAGCAGTTCTTC. The chain couples TRBV23-1 to TRBJ2-1; 13 nucleotides agree with TRBD2. Being an ORF, TRBV23-1 has a function that is uncertain. The V and J ends lost 9 bases and 2 bases, in that order; junction bases with no gene match: 22. There are 21 residues in the CDR3.

This rearrangement joins TRBV5-1 to TRBJ2-5, with 10 bases that match TRBD2. The J segment lost 5 bases and the V segment lost 4 bases, leaving 5 bases of the junction unmatched. CDR1 SGHRS and CDR2 YFSETQ come from the germline V gene. This CDR3 is 14 amino acids long. The CDR3 DNA sequence: TGCGCCAGCAGCCCGGGACTAGCGTATGAGACCCAGTACTTC. Protein: CASSPGLAYETQYF.

The genes are TRBV5-6 and TRBJ1-2; tentatively, D is TRBD1 (5 bases). With 3 bases removed from V and 2 bases from J, the gap between germline ends came to 20 bases. The CDR3 has 17 amino acids. The germline gives CDR1 SGHDT, CDR2 YYEEEE. CDR3 in amino acids: CASSSPRGDRPNYGYTF. The CDR3 bases are TGTGCCAGCAGCTCCCCGCGGGGCGACAGACCCAACTATGGCTACACCTTC.

The V call is TRBV25-1, the J call TRBJ2-1, with a tentative D call TRBD2 (6 bases). The CDR3 loop spans 13 amino acids. Germline V gene data show CDR1 as MGHDK and CDR2 as SYGVNS. Trimming pared 2 bases from V and 10 bases from J, leaving 12 bases between. DNA of the CDR3: TGTGCCAGCAGTGAACAACTAGCCGTGGAGCAGTTCTTC. This translates into CASSEQLAVEQFF.

The chain joins TRBV7-2 to TRBJ2-3; D is undetermined. Trimming cost V 1 base and J 0 bases, with 5 bases left between them. The germline gives CDR1 SGHTA, CDR2 FQGNSA. CDR3 length: 14 residues. This chain's CDR3 is CASSLGLSTDTQYF. In nucleotides, the CDR3 is TGTGCCAGCAGCTTAGGACTCAGCACAGATACGCAGTATTTT.

The chain employs TRBV7-8 and TRBJ2-5; no firm D call. Looked up from germline, CDR1 is SGHVS and CDR2 is FQNEAQ. V was pared by 3 bases and J by 1 base, with 9 bases between. The CDR3 is 14 residues long. DNA of the CDR3: TGTGCCAGCAGCTTTTTTAGTCCCCAAGAGACCCAGTACTTC. Translated, it gives CASSFFSPQETQYF.

The V call is TRBV5-1, the J call TRBJ2-3; 12 nucleotides line up with TRBD2. Germline-derived CDR1 and CDR2 are SGHRS and YFSETQ. V shed 1 base and J 6 bases; nucleotides not matched to a gene: 9. The CDR3 is 17 amino acids. CDR3 region: CASSLRTSGVGRDTQYF. In DNA, the CDR3 is TGCGCCAGCAGCTTGAGGACTAGCGGGGTGGGCAGGGATACGCAGTATTTT.

The rearrangement links TRBV4-1 to TRBJ1-2; 7 positions agree with TRBD1. The CDR3 consists of 19 residues. V shed 0 bases and J 8 bases; nucleotides not matched to a gene: 21. Germline CDR1 and CDR2: MGHRA and YSYEKL. CDR3 in amino acids: CASSQDWRLQGLGLGGYTF. The CDR3 bases are TGCGCCAGCAGCCAAGATTGGCGCCTACAGGGGCTGGGGTTAGGAGGCTACACCTTC.

This chain connects TRBV6-5 to TRBJ1-1; 7 nucleotides agree with TRBD1. The CDR3 length is 15 residues. The junction had 2 bases not matched to a gene; V was cut back by 0 bases and J by 1 base. The germline V gene encodes CDR1 MNHEY and CDR2 SVGAGI. The CDR3 is CASSYSWTGNTEAFF. The CDR3 DNA reads TGTGCCAGCAGTTACTCGTGGACAGGGAACACTGAAGCTTTCTTT.

The rearrangement links TRBV19 to TRBJ1-5; maybe TRBD1 (5 bases). The CDR3 has 13 amino acids. The germline V gene has CDR1 LNHDA and CDR2 SQIVND (reference sequence). V was cut by 6 bases and J by 6 bases, with 12 bases left in between. In DNA form, the CDR3 reads TGTGCCAGTAGCCGCTTTGGGGCTCAGCCCCAGCATTTT. This gives the protein CASSRFGAQPQHF.

V is TRBV27 and J is TRBJ2-3, with 11 positions matching TRBD2. The junction had 9 bases not matched to a gene; V was cut back by 5 bases and J by 2 bases. Germline loops: CDR1 MNHEY, CDR2 SMNVEV (reference sequence). The CDR3 contains 17 residues. CDR3 residues: CASSHLGTSGPTDTQYF. CDR3 DNA: TGTGCCAGCAGTCACCTAGGGACTAGCGGACCCACAGATACGCAGTATTTT.

J is TRBJ2-3 and V is TRBV5-1; D is undetermined. Germline CDR1 reads SGHRS; CDR2 reads YFSETQ. This CDR3 contains 13 residues. The V end lost 4 bases, the J end lost 0 bases, and 6 bases lay between the germline ends. Here the CDR3 DNA reads TGCGCCAGCAGCGGTGCTAGCACAGATACGCAGTATTTT. As protein: CASSGASTDTQYF.

Regarding this clone: Other DNA sequences of this sample code for an identical CDR3. The chain combines TRBV19 with TRBJ1-5; 8 bases are a match to TRBD1. Trimming at V came to 7 bases and at J to 4 bases, leaving 3 bases not matched to a gene. CDR1 is LNHDA and CDR2 is SQIVND in the germline V gene (reference sequence). This CDR3 comprises 13 residues. The DNA for the CDR3 is TGTGCCAGTACGGACAGGGAGAATCAGCCCCAGCATTTT. Amino acids: CASTDRENQPQHF.